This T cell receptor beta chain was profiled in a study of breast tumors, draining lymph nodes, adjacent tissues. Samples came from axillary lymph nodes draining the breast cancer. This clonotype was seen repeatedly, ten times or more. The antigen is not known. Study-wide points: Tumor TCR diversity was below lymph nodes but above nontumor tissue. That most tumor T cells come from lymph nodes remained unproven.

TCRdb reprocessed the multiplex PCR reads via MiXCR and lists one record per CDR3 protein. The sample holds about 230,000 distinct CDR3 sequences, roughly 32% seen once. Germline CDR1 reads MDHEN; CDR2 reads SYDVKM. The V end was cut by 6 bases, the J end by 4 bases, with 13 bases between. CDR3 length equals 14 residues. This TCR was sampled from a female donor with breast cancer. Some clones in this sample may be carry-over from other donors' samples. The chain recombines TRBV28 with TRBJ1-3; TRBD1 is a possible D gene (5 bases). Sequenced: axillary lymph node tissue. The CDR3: CASRGRVGGNTIYF. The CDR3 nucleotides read TGTGCCAGCAGGGGCAGGGTGGGGGGAAACACCATATATTTT.